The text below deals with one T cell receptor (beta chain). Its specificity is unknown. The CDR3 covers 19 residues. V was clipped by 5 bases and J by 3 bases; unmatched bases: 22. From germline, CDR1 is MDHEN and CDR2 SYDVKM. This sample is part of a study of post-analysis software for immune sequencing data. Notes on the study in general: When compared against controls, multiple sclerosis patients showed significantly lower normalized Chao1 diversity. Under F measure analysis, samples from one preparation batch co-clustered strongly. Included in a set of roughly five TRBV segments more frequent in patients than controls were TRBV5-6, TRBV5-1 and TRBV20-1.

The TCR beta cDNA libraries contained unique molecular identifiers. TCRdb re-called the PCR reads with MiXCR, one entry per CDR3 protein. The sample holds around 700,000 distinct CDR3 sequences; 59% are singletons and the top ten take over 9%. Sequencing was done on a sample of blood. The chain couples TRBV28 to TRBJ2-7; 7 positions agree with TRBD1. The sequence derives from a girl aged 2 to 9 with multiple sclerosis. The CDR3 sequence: CASSGSVSVTGQKNYEQYF. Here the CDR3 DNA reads TGTGCCAGCAGTGGGTCTGTGTCTGTGACGGGACAGAAGAACTACGAGCAGTACTTC.